The T cell receptor beta chain under discussion was sequenced for a study of OX40 agonist ivuxolimab in advanced cancers. Study observations and caveats: Certain nonresponders likewise exhibited a low normalized T-cell clonal expansion. Both CD4+ and CD8+ T cell populations in blood had undergone clonal expansion by week 6 at 0.1 to 3.0 mg/kg.

V lost 0 bases to trimming and J lost 6 bases, with 3 bases between them. Germline values: CDR1 SGDLS, CDR2 YYNGEE. The length of the CDR3 is 12 residues. This clone was seen a few times. Its specificity is unknown. TCRdb keeps only in-frame clones here, not all; method: immunoSEQ multiplex PCR. The repertoire has tens of thousands of clones, roughly 80% of them found once; the top ten carry approximately 1.9%. This receptor was taken from an adult with an advanced solid tumor such as melanoma, head and neck, liver or kidney cancer. Sequenced material: CD4+ or CD8+ T cells sorted from blood, taken in a trial of the OX40 agonist ivuxolimab. The chain couples TRBV9 to TRBJ2-2; D call uncertain. The CDR3 region is CASSVAAGELFF. CDR3 bases: TGTGCCAGCAGCGTAGCGGCCGGGGAGCTGTTTTTT.